Below, 3 T cell receptor beta chains from the same sample are listed, as sequenced in a study of PD-1 blockade in classical Hodgkin lymphoma. Profiling relied on immunoSEQ multiplex PCR, and the TCRdb table lists in-frame clones only, not all of them. The sample lists about 8,200 clones; roughly 86% were seen once. Each of the patients experienced relapse following autologous stem cell transplantation, and their brentuximab vedotin exposure differed. Thawed PBMCs were the source of CD8+ T cells, obtained through magnetic negative selection. This specimen was CD8+ T cells from blood, taken at baseline. These receptors came from a human donor with classical Hodgkin lymphoma.

The rearrangement links TRBV7-9 to TRBJ1-4; no definite D call. There are 13 residues in the CDR3. Germline lookup yields CDR1 SEHNR and CDR2 FQNEAQ (reference sequence). The ends were cut back, 5 bases at V and 0 bases at J, with 4 bases in the middle. The CDR3 DNA sequence: TGTGCCAGCAGCCCCGCAACTAATGAAAAACTGTTTTTT. It specifies CASSPATNEKLFF.

The J gene is TRBJ2-7, the V gene TRBV27; 9 bases agree with TRBD1. The CDR3 runs 14 residues. Germline V CDR1 and CDR2: MNHEY, SMNVEV (reference sequence). With 5 bases clipped from V and 7 bases from J, the junction kept 9 bases outside the gene matches. CDR3 sequence reads: CASSMSGTGSEQYF. For the CDR3, the DNA is TGTGCCAGCAGTATGTCCGGGACAGGGTCAGAGCAGTACTTC.

This chain uses TRBV19 with TRBJ2-6; D ambiguous. This CDR3 has 15 amino acids. Trimming left V 3 bases short and J 0 bases short, with 6 bases between. The V gene's germline CDR1 is LNHDA and CDR2 SQIVND (reference sequence). In nucleotides, the CDR3 is TGTGCCAGTAGTATTATGCCCTCTGGGGCCAACGTCCTGACTTTC. Amino acid sequence: CASSIMPSGANVLTF.